What follows are 10 T cell receptor beta chains derived from one specimen sequenced in a study of T cells in women clearing cervical HPV infection. Profiled with immunoSEQ multiplex PCR; TCRdb holds only in-frame clones, not every one. In total, the table holds about 23,000 clones. Material for sequencing was blood buffy coat. The receptors originated from a woman aged 18 to 75 with a cervical HPV16 infection that either progressed to CIN3+ or cleared (not recorded which).

In the case of this clone: A read error may account for a junction end that differs from germline. The read finishes 3 residues shy of the CDR3 end, and the germline J gene is used to complete it. V usage is TRBV4-2 and J usage is TRBJ1-6; TRBD1 aligns across 9 bases. The germline V gene encodes CDR1 LGHNA and CDR2 YNFKEQ. The CDR3 covers 15 residues. The sequenced part of the CDR3 DNA is TGCGCCAGCAGCCAGGGGACAGGGAGGGAATCACCC. Translated, it gives CASSQGTGRESP. Given in full, the CDR3 is CASSQGTGRESPLHF.

On this clone itself: The read halts 3 residues ahead of the CDR3 end, with the missing end drawn from the germline J gene. The chain has TRBV7-3 and TRBJ1-4; D gene ambiguous. In germline, CDR1 is SGHTA, CDR2 FQGTGA. The V end lost 1 base, the J end lost 8 bases, and 17 bases lay between the germline ends. The CDR3 totals 16 residues. The CDR3 bases that were read are TGTGCCAGCAGCTTAAGCGCTATGGGCCCGCAGGAAAAA. Residues: CASSLSAMGPQEK. The full CDR3 protein reads CASSLSAMGPQEKLFF.

On this clone: The read ends 3 residues before the CDR3 terminus; that terminus is restored from the germline J gene. This chain uses TRBV18 with TRBJ2-4; D possibly corresponds to TRBD1 (5 bases). Germline assignment: CDR1 KGHSH and CDR2 LQKENI. This CDR3 contains 15 residues. The V end lost 3 bases, the J end lost 6 bases, and 15 bases lay between the germline ends. CDR3 loop: CASSPEKSDRNIQYF. CDR3 DNA (partial): TGTGCCAGCTCACCCGAAAAATCTGACAGAAACATT. The full variable domain, in which reference TRBV18 and TRBJ2-4 provide the parts outside the CDR3, is NAGVMQNPRHLVRRRGQEARLRCSPMKGHSHVYWYRQLPEEGLKFMVYLQKENIIDESGMPKERFSAEFPKEGPSILRIQQVVRGDSAAYFCASSPEKSDRNIQYFGAGTRLSVL.

Judged by frequency, this clone is medium-sized. Read data end 3 residues before the CDR3 end; the end is taken from the germline J gene. The chain combines TRBV20-1 with TRBJ2-3, with D perhaps matching TRBD2 (6 bases). Trimming left V 3 bases short and J 7 bases short, with 11 bases between. Germline V gene sequence: CDR1 DFQATT, CDR2 SNEGSKA (reference sequence). CDR3 length: 12 amino acids. The part of the CDR3 DNA that was read is TGCAGTGCTAGTTCGGGGGTTTATACG. Protein sequence: CSASSGVYT. The whole CDR3 protein is CSASSGVYTQYF.

With regard to this clone: The sequenced fragment ends 3 residues before the CDR3 boundary, so the rest is inferred from the germline J gene. The chain links TRBV7-6 to TRBJ2-1, with D maybe TRBD2 (5 bases). The CDR3 runs 17 residues. Trimming took 5 bases from V and 5 from J, leaving 22 bases between them. Looked up from germline, CDR1 is SGHVS and CDR2 is FNYEAQ. CDR3 DNA (partial): TGTGCCAGCAGCCGCTTCAGAGGAGGCAACGACAACAATGAG. Protein: CASSRFRGGNDNNE. From start to end, the CDR3 is CASSRFRGGNDNNEQFF.

About this clone: The CDR3 end lies 3 residues beyond the end of the read and is filled in from the germline J gene. This sequence joins TRBV9 and TRBJ2-3; maybe TRBD1 (6 bases). The CDR3 sequence is 17 residues long. Trimming removed 2 bases from V and 0 bases from J, with 16 bases in between. The germline CDR1 and CDR2 sequences are SGDLS and YYNGEE. The CDR3: CASSVRRDTASTDTQYF. The DNA read from the CDR3 is TGTGCCAGCAGCGTTAGACGGGACACCGCTAGCACAGATACG.

About this clone: The read stops 3 residues short of the end of the CDR3; the missing end is completed from the germline J gene. This chain links TRBV11-2 with TRBJ2-3; D not certain. V lost 4 bases and J 6 bases, leaving 8 bases between the germline ends. CDR3 size: 12 residues. Per the germline V gene, CDR1 is SGHAT and CDR2 is FQNNGV. The CDR3: CASSSQSDTQYF. Incomplete CDR3 DNA: TGTGCCAGCAGCTCACAAAGTGATACG.

Partial CDR3 DNA: TGTGCCAGCAGCTTGCGGTCAGGA. Its translation: CASSLRSG. The entire CDR3 reads CASSLRSGAFF. The chain combines TRBV5-8 with TRBJ1-1; D is uncertain. Coverage ceases 3 residues before the CDR3 finishes, and the germline J gene fills in the end. Germline-derived CDR1 and CDR2 are SGHTS and YDEGEE. The CDR3 consists of 11 residues. Full variable domain (outside the CDR3, taken from reference TRBV5-8 and TRBJ1-1): EAGVTQSPTHLIKTRGQQATLRCSPISGHTSVYWYQQALGLGLQFLLWYDEGEERNRGNFPPRFSGRQFPNYSSELNVNALELEDSALYLCASSLRSGAFFGQGTRLTVV.

About this clone: The read terminates 3 residues before the CDR3 end, so the remaining end is supplied by the germline J gene. The chain carries TRBV2 and TRBJ2-3; D ambiguous. CDR3 length equals 11 residues. Germline V gene sequence: CDR1 SNHLY, CDR2 FYNNEI. The covered CDR3 bases are TGTGCCAGCAGCCCAAAAGTAGCG. This gives the protein CASSPKVA. The entire CDR3 is CASSPKVAQYF.

Concerning this clone itself: The read halts 3 residues ahead of the CDR3 end, with the missing end drawn from the germline J gene. The V gene is TRBV12-3 or TRBV12-4, the J gene TRBJ2-2; 9 bases line up with TRBD1. The CDR3 has 18 amino acids. J lost 4 bases, V lost 5 bases, and 14 bases had no gene match. CDR3 amino acids: CASSANKGGQGLTGELFF. CDR3 bases read: TGTGCCAGCAGTGCGAACAAGGGGGGACAGGGTCTCACCGGGGAG.